The clone carrying this T cell receptor (beta chain) was seen once. Data came from immunoSEQ multiplex PCR; TCRdb stores just in-frame clones and leaves some out. The sample has 200,000 or so clones, around three quarters seen once. The sample originates from a study of blood T cell repertoires in COVID-19. Study as a whole: Whether acute or convalescent, the COVID-19 samples came from the United States, Italy and Spain. PBMCs, B-cell-depleted T cells, or T cells provided the cDNA or gDNA that made up the material.

V was shortened by 0 bases and J by 15 bases, with 12 bases between the two germline ends. From germline, CDR1 is SGHVS and CDR2 FQNEAQ. The CDR3 has 12 amino acids. The sequence came from a man in his 60s with active or convalescent COVID-19. The chain is built from TRBV7-8 and TRBJ2-1, with unresolved D. The sequenced sample was peripheral blood. DNA for the CDR3: TGTGCCAGCAGCTTAGCCACAGCCACACGGTTCTTC. This gives the protein CASSLATATRFF.